This T cell receptor beta chain stems from a study of control samples from healthy donors and cancer patients (dated by TCRdb to about 2020). A note on this clone: There is no known antigen for this receptor. Base quality data are lacking; no much larger clone is found one base away.

Libraries were made using the immunoSEQ multiplex PCR assay. The immuneACCESS repertoire file appears here via TCRdb, limited to in-frame rearrangements. These files lack a portion of the clones; in checked studies, under half of the deficit traces to unresolved V genes, and the cause of the others is not known. The sample table contains roughly 41,000 clones; only one count was recorded for roughly 94% of them. In total, the top ten clones hold roughly a quarter of the sample. The junction shows trimming of 5 bases on V and 10 bases on J, plus 18 bases between the germline ends. The CDR3 contains 15 residues, cysteine and phenylalanine counted. The only DNA kept is the CDR3, 45 bases in frame from the first base. CDR1 and CDR2 (SEHNR, FQNEAQ) derive from the germline V gene (reference sequence).

The clonotype originates from a man aged 55 to 70 in good health. The source material was blood. The receptor chain draws on TRBV7-9 and TRBJ1-6; there is no confident call for the D gene. In nucleotides, the sequence is TGTGCCAGCAGCCCTGGTTCAGGATCCTCCTCACCCCTCCACTTT. It codes for CASSPGSGSSSPLHF.